The rows below give T cell receptor beta chains drawn from one sample of a study of cytomegalovirus exposure and HLA in healthy donors. Profiling relied on immunoSEQ multiplex PCR, and the TCRdb table lists in-frame clones only, not all of them. The table shows about 120,000 clones, with about 70% occurring only once. The sequenced sample consisted of PBMCs. The receptors here all came from a woman in her 40s in good health and CMV-seropositive. Each CDR3 is given with its conserved first and last residue. A D gene is named only where the DNA matches it firmly. The size of a clone is reported for some rows only, either as once, few or many, or as a class for expanded clones.

cdr3_nt: TGTGCCAGCAAAGGTCAGGGAAATACTGAAGCTTTCTTT; cdr3_aa: CASKGQGNTEAFF; v_call: TRBV27; j_call: TRBJ1-1; d_call: -; clone_size: once
cdr3_nt: TGTGCCATCATGCCTTCCCCGGGACAGGGATCCGAGCAGTACTTC; cdr3_aa: CAIMPSPGQGSEQYF; v_call: TRBV10-3; j_call: TRBJ2-7; d_call: TRBD1; clone_size: -
cdr3_nt: TGTGCCAGCAGCCAAGACCGAAGGGGCGAGCAGTACTTC; cdr3_aa: CASSQDRRGEQYF; v_call: TRBV14; j_call: TRBJ2-7; d_call: -; clone_size: -
cdr3_nt: TGTGCCAGTACTGCGGGACAGGGGCTTGAAGCTTTCTTT; cdr3_aa: CASTAGQGLEAFF; v_call: TRBV19; j_call: TRBJ1-1; d_call: TRBD1; clone_size: -
cdr3_nt: TGTGCCAGCAGCCTCCTAGCGGGGAGCACAGATACGCAGTATTTT; cdr3_aa: CASSLLAGSTDTQYF; v_call: TRBV7-9; j_call: TRBJ2-3; d_call: TRBD2; clone_size: once
cdr3_nt: TGTGCCAGCAGCGTGGACAGGACCCTACAGCCCCAGCATTTT; cdr3_aa: CASSVDRTLQPQHF; v_call: TRBV2; j_call: TRBJ1-5; d_call: TRBD1; clone_size: -
cdr3_nt: TGCGCCAGCAGCCCGACCGGGACACTCTACAATGAGCAGTTCTTC; cdr3_aa: CASSPTGTLYNEQFF; v_call: TRBV5-1; j_call: TRBJ2-1; d_call: -; clone_size: few
cdr3_nt: TGTGCCATCAGTGACTACCAAGAGACCCAGTACTTC; cdr3_aa: CAISDYQETQYF; v_call: TRBV10-3; j_call: TRBJ2-5; d_call: -; clone_size: -
cdr3_nt: TGTGCCAGCAGCGTCGACTCGCCCCACGAGCAGTACTTC; cdr3_aa: CASSVDSPHEQYF; v_call: TRBV9; j_call: TRBJ2-7; d_call: -; clone_size: -
cdr3_nt: TGTGCCAGCAGTAGACAGGGGACTAATGAAAAACTGTTTTTT; cdr3_aa: CASSRQGTNEKLFF; v_call: TRBV27; j_call: TRBJ1-4; d_call: TRBD1; clone_size: -
cdr3_nt: TGCGCCAGCAGCTTGGCAGGGTGGTATAATTCACCCCTCCACTTT; cdr3_aa: CASSLAGWYNSPLHF; v_call: TRBV5-1; j_call: TRBJ1-6; d_call: -; clone_size: -
cdr3_nt: TGTGCCAGCAGTTTACGTGACTGGGGGCGCGAGCAGTACTTC; cdr3_aa: CASSLRDWGREQYF; v_call: TRBV28; j_call: TRBJ2-7; d_call: -; clone_size: -
cdr3_nt: TGTGCCAGCAGCTCTCCACAGGGCTCGAACACTGAAGCTTTCTTT; cdr3_aa: CASSSPQGSNTEAFF; v_call: TRBV7-9; j_call: TRBJ1-1; d_call: -; clone_size: few
cdr3_nt: TGTGCCACCTCAGGGGGGACCCTTGAAGCTTTCTTT; cdr3_aa: CATSGGTLEAFF; v_call: TRBV6-1; j_call: TRBJ1-1; d_call: TRBD1; clone_size: -
cdr3_nt: TGTGCCAGCAGTGTGGAGTCCCGTAGTTCCCTGGCCCAGTACTTC; cdr3_aa: CASSVESRSSLAQYF; v_call: TRBV2; j_call: TRBJ2-5; d_call: -; clone_size: few
cdr3_nt: TGTGCCAGCAGTCCGCTGAGCGGCTACGAGCAGTACTTC; cdr3_aa: CASSPLSGYEQYF; v_call: TRBV27; j_call: TRBJ2-7; d_call: -; clone_size: -
cdr3_nt: TGTGCCAGTCAGCAGACAGGGGGAGGCACTGAAGCTTTCTTT; cdr3_aa: CASQQTGGGTEAFF; v_call: TRBV5-4; j_call: TRBJ1-1; d_call: TRBD1; clone_size: -
cdr3_nt: TGTGCCAGCAGTTTACAGGGAGGGTACGAGCAGTACTTC; cdr3_aa: CASSLQGGYEQYF; v_call: TRBV2; j_call: TRBJ2-7; d_call: -; clone_size: -
cdr3_nt: TGTGCCAGCAGCTTAGGCAGGGGGCTTCAGCCCCAGCATTTT; cdr3_aa: CASSLGRGLQPQHF; v_call: TRBV7-2; j_call: TRBJ1-5; d_call: TRBD1; clone_size: -
cdr3_nt: TGTGCCAGCTCGTTCGGGTTCAAGAACACTGAAGCTTTCTTT; cdr3_aa: CASSFGFKNTEAFF; v_call: TRBV19; j_call: TRBJ1-1; d_call: -; clone_size: -
cdr3_nt: TGTTCCAGCAGCTTATTGCGGTCCGGGGAGCTGTTTTTT; cdr3_aa: CSSSLLRSGELFF; v_call: TRBV7-9; j_call: TRBJ2-2; d_call: -; clone_size: few
cdr3_nt: TGCGCCAGCAGCCGGCAACAGGGGACGGAAGCTTTCTTT; cdr3_aa: CASSRQQGTEAFF; v_call: TRBV4-1; j_call: TRBJ1-1; d_call: TRBD1; clone_size: -
cdr3_nt: TGTGCCTGGAGTATTCGACACATTAACTATGGCTACACCTTC; cdr3_aa: CAWSIRHINYGYTF; v_call: TRBV30; j_call: TRBJ1-2; d_call: -; clone_size: -
cdr3_nt: TGTGCCAGCAGCTCCCGACAGGAATCCTACGAGCAGTACTTC; cdr3_aa: CASSSRQESYEQYF; v_call: TRBV7-6; j_call: TRBJ2-7; d_call: -; clone_size: -
cdr3_nt: TGTGCCTGGAGTCCCCCTCTTGCGGGGGTGGGGGGAGATACGCAGTATTTT; cdr3_aa: CAWSPPLAGVGGDTQYF; v_call: TRBV30; j_call: TRBJ2-3; d_call: TRBD2; clone_size: -
cdr3_nt: TGTGCCTGGAGGAGGTGGAGCACTGAAGCTTTCTTT; cdr3_aa: CAWRRWSTEAFF; v_call: TRBV30; j_call: TRBJ1-1; d_call: -; clone_size: -
cdr3_nt: TGTGCCAGCAGCTTAGACCCGGGACTAGCGGAAGAGACCCAGTACTTC; cdr3_aa: CASSLDPGLAEETQYF; v_call: TRBV7-9; j_call: TRBJ2-5; d_call: TRBD2; clone_size: -
cdr3_nt: TGCAGTGCTACAGGGGGAGTTGGCTACACCTTC; cdr3_aa: CSATGGVGYTF; v_call: TRBV20-1; j_call: TRBJ1-2; d_call: TRBD1; clone_size: -
cdr3_nt: TGTGCCAGCAGCTTGGGGGGAGGGGACGGCGAGCAGTACTTC; cdr3_aa: CASSLGGGDGEQYF; v_call: TRBV11-3; j_call: TRBJ2-7; d_call: TRBD2; clone_size: -
cdr3_nt: TGTGCCAGCAGCTTACGACGGGTGAATTCACCCCTCCACTTT; cdr3_aa: CASSLRRVNSPLHF; v_call: TRBV7-2; j_call: TRBJ1-6; d_call: -; clone_size: -
cdr3_nt: TGTGCCAGCAGCCACCCTGGGACAGGCGGGGAAGAGACCCAGTACTTC; cdr3_aa: CASSHPGTGGEETQYF; v_call: TRBV4-2; j_call: TRBJ2-5; d_call: TRBD1; clone_size: -
cdr3_nt: TGTGCCAGTAGTACAAGGGGGCTCGGCAATCAGCCCCAGCATTTT; cdr3_aa: CASSTRGLGNQPQHF; v_call: TRBV19; j_call: TRBJ1-5; d_call: TRBD1; clone_size: few
cdr3_nt: TGTGCCAGCTCGTCGATGGACAGGGGGCTCGGGGAGACCCAGTACTTC; cdr3_aa: CASSSMDRGLGETQYF; v_call: TRBV18; j_call: TRBJ2-5; d_call: TRBD1; clone_size: -
cdr3_nt: TGTGCCAGCAGCCAGGCTACAACAGGGGGTCCGCAGTATTTT; cdr3_aa: CASSQATTGGPQYF; v_call: TRBV14; j_call: TRBJ2-3; d_call: TRBD1; clone_size: -
cdr3_nt: TGTGCCACCACGACAGGGGGGGACACTGAAGCTTTCTTT; cdr3_aa: CATTTGGDTEAFF; v_call: TRBV10-3; j_call: TRBJ1-1; d_call: TRBD1; clone_size: -
cdr3_nt: TGTGCCAGCAGCTCCGTTCCTGACAGGGGTAACGGCTACACCTTC; cdr3_aa: CASSSVPDRGNGYTF; v_call: TRBV5-4; j_call: TRBJ1-2; d_call: TRBD1; clone_size: -
cdr3_nt: TGTGCCAGCAGTGAAGCGGGAGGGAGTAACACCTTC; cdr3_aa: CASSEAGGSNTF; v_call: TRBV6-1; j_call: TRBJ1-2; d_call: -; clone_size: -
cdr3_nt: TGCGCCAGCAGCCGGGCGGGGGGCTACAATGAGCAGTTCTTC; cdr3_aa: CASSRAGGYNEQFF; v_call: TRBV4-1; j_call: TRBJ2-1; d_call: TRBD2; clone_size: -
cdr3_nt: TGTGCCAGCAGTCGGACAGGGCCCTCCTACGAGCAGTACTTC; cdr3_aa: CASSRTGPSYEQYF; v_call: TRBV6-5; j_call: TRBJ2-7; d_call: TRBD1; clone_size: -
cdr3_nt: TGTGCCAGCAGCGTAGCCGTTGCAGCGGGGGGCTCAATCACAGATACGCAGTATTTT; cdr3_aa: CASSVAVAAGGSITDTQYF; v_call: TRBV9; j_call: TRBJ2-3; d_call: TRBD2; clone_size: once
cdr3_nt: TGCAGCGTTGGGGACCAGGGGTTAACCACCTTC; cdr3_aa: CSVGDQGLTTF; v_call: TRBV29-1; j_call: TRBJ1-2; d_call: -; clone_size: -
cdr3_nt: TGTGCCAGCAGCGTAGGGGTCCGGCAGGGGGTTGGGAATGAGCAGTTCTTC; cdr3_aa: CASSVGVRQGVGNEQFF; v_call: TRBV9; j_call: TRBJ2-1; d_call: TRBD1; clone_size: -
cdr3_nt: TGTGCCAGCAGGTCAGGACTAGCGGGGTCCTACGAGCAGTACTTC; cdr3_aa: CASRSGLAGSYEQYF; v_call: TRBV6-5; j_call: TRBJ2-7; d_call: TRBD2; clone_size: -
cdr3_nt: TGTGCCAGCGCCCGGACAGGGGAAACTGAAGCTTTCTTT; cdr3_aa: CASARTGETEAFF; v_call: TRBV7-3; j_call: TRBJ1-1; d_call: TRBD1; clone_size: -
cdr3_nt: TGTGCCAGCAGTTTCCGACGGGTCTCTGGAAACACCATATATTTT; cdr3_aa: CASSFRRVSGNTIYF; v_call: TRBV28; j_call: TRBJ1-3; d_call: -; clone_size: -
cdr3_nt: TGTGCCAGCAGCTTGGTTGGTAGCGGGGGGAGGGGTTACGAGCAGTACTTC; cdr3_aa: CASSLVGSGGRGYEQYF; v_call: TRBV5-4; j_call: TRBJ2-7; d_call: TRBD2; clone_size: -
cdr3_nt: TGTGCCAGCAGCCGCCTCGACAGGGGCGCTGGGGCCAACGTCCTGACTTTC; cdr3_aa: CASSRLDRGAGANVLTF; v_call: TRBV7-9; j_call: TRBJ2-6; d_call: TRBD1; clone_size: -
cdr3_nt: TGTGCCAGCAGCTTTGAGGCGGGACCTTACGAGCAGTACTTC; cdr3_aa: CASSFEAGPYEQYF; v_call: TRBV13; j_call: TRBJ2-7; d_call: -; clone_size: few
cdr3_nt: TGTGCCAGCAGGGAGACAGGGTACACTGAAGCTTTCTTT; cdr3_aa: CASRETGYTEAFF; v_call: TRBV6-6; j_call: TRBJ1-1; d_call: TRBD1; clone_size: few
cdr3_nt: TGCGCCAGCAGCTTGGAGACTAGCGGGAGGGAGACCCAGTACTTC; cdr3_aa: CASSLETSGRETQYF; v_call: TRBV5-1; j_call: TRBJ2-5; d_call: TRBD2; clone_size: -
cdr3_nt: TGTGCCAGTAGTACATACCCTAGCGGGGGGACCTACAATGAGCAGTTCTTC; cdr3_aa: CASSTYPSGGTYNEQFF; v_call: TRBV19; j_call: TRBJ2-1; d_call: TRBD2; clone_size: -